This TCR beta chain was documented in a study of CD8 T cells in ankylosing spondylitis. Regarding this clonotype: Its target is unknown.

Making the TCR beta libraries involved quantitative 5'-RACE with molecular barcodes. TCRdb redid the calling of the 5' RACE reads with MiXCR, one entry per CDR3 protein. Of approximately 400,000 distinct CDR3 sequences in the sample, approximately 26% were seen once. This CDR3 is built from 15 residues. Germline V gene sequence: CDR1 SGHTA, CDR2 FQGNSA. The V end lost 5 bases, the J end lost 7 bases, and 20 bases lay between the germline ends. Overall study findings and caveats: Among TCR beta sequences, a motif of roughly 8 highly homologous variants appeared characteristic of ankylosing spondylitis blood. In peripheral blood, disease-linked CD8+ clones occurred at relatively low frequencies.

The genes are TRBV7-2 and TRBJ2-5; no clear D. The clonotype was recovered from a male donor with ankylosing spondylitis. The source material was blood, either unsorted or a sorted T cell fraction (not recorded which). The CDR3 DNA sequence: TGTGCCAGCAGCCTCGGCAAGGGTTGGTACGGGACCCAGTACTTC. Encoded protein: CASSLGKGWYGTQYF. The full variable domain, completed using reference TRBV7-2 and TRBJ2-5, is GAGVSQSPSNKVTEKGKDVELRCDPISGHTALYWYRQSLGQGLEFLIYFQGNSAPDKSGLPSDRFSAERTGGSVSTLTIQRTQQEDSAVYLCASSLGKGWYGTQYFGPGTRLLVL.